This entry lists 25 T cell receptor beta chains sequenced from one sample in a study of T cells in Graves' hyperthyroidism and ophthalmopathy. RNA transcripts provided the source from which TCR beta CDR3 regions were amplified. Primed by the HTBI set, a first-round RT-PCR was run on the TCR CDR3. In TCRdb, the multiplex PCR reads were re-called with MiXCR into one record per CDR3 protein. The profile covers roughly 500,000 distinct CDR3 sequences, with roughly 23% appearing a single time and about 49% taken by the ten largest. Sequences were obtained from blood. Receptors originate from a woman between 65 and 79 years old with Graves' ophthalmopathy.

This clonotype was recorded many times. The chain employs TRBV12-3 or TRBV12-4 and TRBJ1-5, with TRBD1 matching over 9 bases. The CDR3 sequence is 15 residues long. Losses at the gene ends were 6 bases for V and 7 bases for J; bases not matched to a gene: 10. The CDR3 spells CASRPGQGMRQPQHF. The CDR3, as DNA: TGTGCCAGCAGGCCGGGACAGGGCATGAGGCAGCCCCAGCATTTT.

This chain uses TRBV20-1 with TRBJ2-7; no clear D. The CDR3 sequence is 12 residues long. Germline loops: CDR1 DFQATT, CDR2 SNEGSKA (reference sequence). V lost 3 bases to trimming and J lost 3 bases, with 9 bases between them. The CDR3 spells CSASRGGYEQYF. In nucleotides, the CDR3 is TGCAGTGCTAGTAGAGGCGGCTACGAGCAGTACTTC.

The chain links TRBV12-3 or TRBV12-4 to TRBJ2-1; D uncertain. Trimming removed 1 base from V and 12 bases from J, with 13 bases in between. The CDR3 contains 13 residues. The CDR3 bases are TGTGCCAGCAGTTTAGTCTCTAGGCAAGTGCAGTTCTTC. It encodes CASSLVSRQVQFF.

This clonotype was recorded a few times. This chain joins TRBV29-1 and TRBJ2-5, with D tentatively TRBD1 or TRBD2 (5 bases each). Looked up from germline, CDR1 is SQVTM and CDR2 is ANQGSEA. The V end was cut by 7 bases, the J end by 5 bases, with 14 bases between. The CDR3 has 12 residues. DNA of the CDR3: TGCAGCGCCTCGAGTGGGGGTGAGACCCAGTACTTC. Protein sequence: CSASSGGETQYF. Looking up the rest from reference TRBV29-1 and TRBJ2-5 gives the full variable domain: SAVISQKPSRDICQRGTSLTIQCQVDSQVTMMFWYRQQPGQSLTLIATANQGSEATYESGFVIDKFPISRPNLTFSTLTVSNMSPEDSSIYLCSASSGGETQYFGPGTRLLVL.

At least ten counts were recorded for this clonotype. The chain uses TRBV6-1 and TRBJ1-4, with D perhaps matching TRBD1 (5 bases). The CDR3 runs 18 residues. In germline, CDR1 is MNHNS, CDR2 SASEGT. The V and J ends lost 6 bases and 3 bases respectively, with 23 bases between them. The CDR3 loop reads CASRWMGLGLGANEKLFF. CDR3 coding DNA: TGTGCCAGCAGGTGGATGGGCCTGGGCTTGGGGGCTAATGAAAAACTGTTTTTT.

This chain uses TRBV4-3 with TRBJ2-2; TRBD2 aligns across 9 bases. The J segment lost 0 bases and the V segment lost 8 bases, leaving 4 bases of the junction unmatched. The V gene's germline CDR1 is LGHNA and CDR2 YSLEER. This CDR3 spans 15 amino acids. CDR3 amino acids: CASRGGGANTGELFF. CDR3 nucleotides: TGCGCCAGCCGCGGGGGGGGCGCGAACACCGGGGAGCTGTTTTTT.

The chain employs TRBV24-1 and TRBJ2-3; D is possibly TRBD2 (6 bases). V lost 0 bases and J lost 0, with 18 bases in between. The germline V gene has CDR1 KGHDR and CDR2 SFDVKD. This CDR3 spans 19 amino acids. CDR3 protein: CATSDLTAVGGSSTDTQYF. The DNA for the CDR3 is TGTGCCACCAGTGATTTGACCGCGGTCGGGGGATCTAGCACAGATACGCAGTATTTT.

This clonotype was counted only a few times. J is TRBJ2-7 and V is TRBV2; D is uncertain. Germline-derived CDR1 and CDR2 are SNHLY and FYNNEI. The V end was cut by 5 bases, the J end by 0 bases, with 11 bases between. The CDR3 runs 14 residues. CDR3: CASSRASSSYEQYF. The CDR3 DNA is TGTGCCAGCAGTAGGGCTTCCAGCTCCTACGAGCAGTACTTC.

This clonotype has a count of ten or more. The chain joins TRBV2 to TRBJ2-7; 7 bases map to TRBD2. This CDR3 has 15 residues. Germline V gene data show CDR1 as SNHLY and CDR2 as FYNNEI. The J segment lost 6 bases and the V segment lost 7 bases, leaving 15 bases of the junction unmatched. The CDR3 loop is CASTKGGLVNGEQYF. The CDR3 DNA is TGTGCCAGCACCAAGGGAGGACTAGTCAACGGCGAGCAGTACTTC.

This clonotype was seen a few times. The gene calls are TRBV4-1 and TRBJ2-5; 11 bases align to TRBD2. The CDR3 is made up of 16 amino acids. Per germline, CDR1 MGHRA and CDR2 YSYEKL. J lost 1 base, V lost 4 bases, and 5 bases had no gene match. The CDR3 loop reads CASSPRGTSGQETQYF. Here the CDR3 DNA reads TGCGCCAGCAGCCCCCGAGGGACTAGCGGCCAAGAGACCCAGTACTTC.

The V call is TRBV5-1, the J call TRBJ2-1; D is perhaps TRBD2 (6 bases). The germline CDR1 and CDR2 sequences are SGHRS and YFSETQ. Trimming cost V 3 bases and J 3 bases, with 7 bases left between them. The CDR3 covers 13 residues. The CDR3, as DNA: TGCGCCAGCAGCTGGGACTTCTACAATGAGCAGTTCTTC. Translation gives CASSWDFYNEQFF.

The V and J genes are TRBV7-6 and TRBJ2-7; 8 positions match TRBD1. CDR1 and CDR2 from the germline V gene are SGHVS and FNYEAQ. V was pared by 6 bases and J by 0 bases, with 7 bases of the junction left unmatched. The CDR3 is 15 residues long. CDR3 protein: CASRAGQGASYEQYF. As DNA, the CDR3 is TGTGCCAGCAGGGCTGGGCAGGGGGCCTCCTACGAGCAGTACTTC.

This clonotype appeared many times. The chain has TRBV2 and TRBJ2-3, with D hard to call. Looked up from germline, CDR1 is SNHLY and CDR2 is FYNNEI. The CDR3 totals 11 residues. The ends were cut back, 2 bases at V and 3 bases at J, with 0 bases in the middle. The CDR3 nucleotides are TGTGCCAGCAGTGAAACAGATACGCAGTATTTT. As protein: CASSETDTQYF. Full variable domain (remainder filled in from reference TRBV2 and TRBJ2-3): EPEVTQTPSHQVTQMGQEVILRCVPISNHLYFYWYRQILGQKVEFLVSFYNNEISEKSEIFDDQFSVERPDGSNFTLKIRSTKLEDSAMYFCASSETDTQYFGPGTRLTVL.

The sample holds many counts of this clonotype. The V call is TRBV7-2, the J call TRBJ2-3; TRBD2 matches 7 bases. J lost 4 bases, V lost 0 bases, and 7 bases had no gene match. The CDR3 spans 16 residues. Germline CDR1 is SGHTA and CDR2 is FQGNSA. CDR3 sequence: CASSLARGRRPDTQYF. CDR3 nucleotide sequence: TGTGCCAGCAGCTTAGCCCGCGGGAGAAGGCCAGATACGCAGTATTTT. The whole variable domain, filled in from reference TRBV7-2 and TRBJ2-3, reads GAGVSQSPSNKVTEKGKDVELRCDPISGHTALYWYRQSLGQGLEFLIYFQGNSAPDKSGLPSDRFSAERTGGSVSTLTIQRTQQEDSAVYLCASSLARGRRPDTQYFGPGTRLTVL.

The chain couples TRBV12-3 or TRBV12-4 to TRBJ1-5, with 7 bases lining up with TRBD1. Trimming removed 8 bases from V and 8 bases from J; junction bases left unmatched: 12. The CDR3 is 14 amino acids. The CDR3 loop reads CASGSGGLVKPQHF. The CDR3 region has the DNA TGTGCCAGCGGCTCAGGGGGGCTGGTAAAGCCCCAGCATTTT.

This clonotype has a handful of counts. This chain links TRBV7-2 with TRBJ2-5; TRBD2 aligns across 7 bases. V was clipped by 4 bases and J by 1 base; unmatched bases: 6. This CDR3 region has 15 residues. CDR1 and CDR2 from the germline V gene are SGHTA and FQGNSA. DNA of the CDR3: TGTGCCAGCAGCTCCTCGGGAGGCCTCCAAGAGACCCAGTACTTC. This sequence encodes CASSSSGGLQETQYF.

For this clonotype: A read error may account for a junction end that differs from germline. V and J are TRBV3-1 and TRBJ2-3, with 7 bases aligning to TRBD1. CDR3 size: 13 residues. From germline, CDR1 is LGHDT and CDR2 YNNKEL (reference sequence). DNA of the CDR3: TGTGCCAGCAGCCATAGCAGGACAGGTACGCAGTATTTT. This codes for CASSHSRTGTQYF.

This clonotype was recorded at least ten times. The chain carries TRBV11-2 and TRBJ2-7, with 9 bases that match TRBD2. Germline CDR1 is SGHAT and CDR2 is FQNNGV. The CDR3 totals 14 residues. The V gene end was trimmed by 3 bases and the J gene end by 2 bases; junction bases not matched to a gene: 2. CDR3 amino acids: CASSFAGGPYEQYF. DNA of the CDR3: TGTGCCAGCAGCTTTGCGGGAGGGCCCTACGAGCAGTACTTC.

The chain carries TRBV25-1 and TRBJ1-5; D perhaps matches TRBD1 (6 bases). V lost 4 bases to trimming and J lost 2 bases, with 12 bases between them. CDR3 size: 15 residues. Germline-derived CDR1 and CDR2 are MGHDK and SYGVNS. CDR3: CASSGVQGGNQPQHF. The DNA of the CDR3 is TGTGCCAGCAGTGGAGTACAGGGAGGCAATCAGCCCCAGCATTTT.

The CDR3 loop reads CSAGKGLAASADTQYF. The CDR3 DNA follows: TGCAGTGCGGGGAAGGGCCTAGCGGCTAGCGCAGATACGCAGTATTTT. The V gene is TRBV20-1, the J gene TRBJ2-3; TRBD2 matches at 7 bases. CDR3 length: 16 residues. Germline CDR1 is DFQATT and CDR2 is SNEGSKA (reference sequence). V lost 6 bases and J lost 4; bases outside the gene matches: 16.

The table lists this clonotype with many counts. The genes are TRBV28 and TRBJ2-7; TRBD2 aligns across 15 bases. Germline V gene lookup returns CDR1 MDHEN and CDR2 SYDVKM. The CDR3 length is 18 residues. V shed 2 bases, J shed 2 bases, and the junction held 7 bases outside the gene matches. In DNA form, the CDR3 reads TGTGCCAGCAGTTTAGGACTAGCGGGAGGGGTAGTACCCTACGAGCAGTACTTC. Residues: CASSLGLAGGVVPYEQYF.

The rearrangement joins TRBV6-2 or TRBV6-3 to TRBJ1-3; TRBD1 matches at 7 bases. The CDR3 consists of 16 residues. J lost 0 bases, V lost 2 bases, and 4 bases had no gene match. Germline V gives CDR1 MNHEY, CDR2 SVGEGT. The CDR3 DNA follows: TGTGCCAGCAGTTACGTGGACAGGCCCTCTGGAAACACCATATATTTT. The encoded protein is CASSYVDRPSGNTIYF.

The V and J genes are TRBV10-3 and TRBJ1-2; D not certain. The V and J ends lost 9 bases and 3 bases respectively, with 17 bases between them. Germline CDR1 is ENHRY and CDR2 is SYGVKD. This CDR3 is 14 amino acids long. This chain's CDR3 is CAINSGEHHYGYTF. The CDR3 nucleotides read TGTGCCATTAATTCCGGCGAGCACCACTATGGCTACACCTTC.

This clonotype was detected a few times. The gene calls are TRBV6-1 and TRBJ2-1, with 8 bases fitting TRBD2. CDR1 and CDR2 (germline): MNHNS, SASEGT. The CDR3 sequence is 15 residues long. The V segment lost 6 bases and the J segment 9 bases; nucleotides outside the gene matches: 13. The CDR3 region is CASRPGTRSSGEQFF. In DNA form, the CDR3 reads TGTGCCAGCAGACCCGGGACTAGGTCGTCTGGTGAGCAGTTCTTC.

In its sample, this clonotype was seen a few times. V is TRBV20-1 and J is TRBJ2-7; weak D call: TRBD1 (6 bases). The CDR3 is made up of 14 amino acids. Per germline, CDR1 DFQATT and CDR2 SNEGSKA (reference sequence). V gave up 2 bases and J gave up 3 bases, with 14 bases separating them. CDR3 region: CSARKWDNNYEQYF. For the CDR3, the DNA is TGCAGTGCTAGAAAATGGGACAATAACTACGAGCAGTACTTC.